This T cell receptor (beta chain) was obtained from a study of cytomegalovirus exposure and HLA in healthy donors. Study-wide results and limits: Analysis was performed later, and it showed HLA-associated TCR beta chains to be more clonally expanded than equally common others. Most of the TCR beta V segments (in an earlier analysis) were productive either about 87% or about 30% of the time. Sequencing artifact likely explains a cluster of highly shared sequence variants.

Germline V gives CDR1 MNHEY, CDR2 SVGAGI. The V and J ends lost 6 bases and 4 bases respectively, with 12 bases between them. The CDR3 consists of 13 residues. A note on this clone: Its antigen is undetermined.

PCR was performed using 60 Vbeta and 13 Jbeta primers. Assay used: immunoSEQ multiplex PCR; TCRdb lists only in-frame clones, some missing. The repertoire holds around 100,000 clones, with less than 85% as singletons. The sequence came from a man between 18 and 29 years old in good health and CMV-seronegative. The V call is TRBV6-5, the J call TRBJ1-2, with D maybe TRBD1 (5 bases). The sequencing sample was made of PBMCs. In DNA, the CDR3 is TGTGCCAGCAGACGCGACAGCATCTATGGCTACACCTTC. Protein sequence: CASRRDSIYGYTF.